These 19 T cell receptor beta chains were sequenced from one sample in a study of T-cell memory formation after mild COVID-19. TCRdb re-called the 5' RACE reads through MiXCR, storing one row per CDR3 protein. The sample carries 300,000 or so distinct CDR3 sequences, roughly 17% recorded once. Sequencing was carried out using PBMCs or a T cell subset sorted from them (not recorded which). These receptors were collected from a man younger than 35 who had mild COVID-19 (a few samples of this study predate the infection). Cell type and time point are not known.

This clonotype has just a few counts. The chain employs TRBV14 and TRBJ1-1, with D unclear. Germline loops: CDR1 SGHDN, CDR2 FVKESK. CDR3 length: 17 residues. V was pared by 1 base and J by 6 bases, with 21 bases between. In DNA, the CDR3 is TGTGCCAGCAGCCAAGGCTATTGGACGGACGTAGCTTCTGAAGCTTTCTTT. It encodes CASSQGYWTDVASEAFF.

This clonotype appeared a few times. J is TRBJ2-7 and V is TRBV25-1; a possible D gene is TRBD2 (5 bases). Germline-derived CDR1 and CDR2 are MGHDK and SYGVNS. Trimming cost V 5 bases and J 4 bases, with 12 bases left between them. The CDR3 totals 13 residues. Here the CDR3 reads CASSLGDPYEQYF. DNA for the CDR3: TGTGCCAGCAGTCTGGGAGATCCGTACGAGCAGTACTTC.

This chain connects TRBV6-2 or TRBV6-3 to TRBJ2-2, with a tentative D call TRBD1 (6 bases). The length of the CDR3 is 13 residues. Germline lookup yields CDR1 MNHEY and CDR2 SVGEGT. V gave up 7 bases and J gave up 7 bases, with 13 bases separating them. Here the CDR3 reads CASTEQGYGELFF. Here the CDR3 DNA reads TGTGCCAGCACCGAACAGGGTTACGGGGAGCTGTTTTTT.

This clonotype showed up just a few times. The CDR3 loop reads CASSPPVGPGVEQFF. In DNA, the CDR3 is TGTGCCAGCTCACCACCCGTAGGGCCCGGGGTTGAGCAGTTCTTC. The chain links TRBV18 to TRBJ2-1; D may be TRBD2 (5 bases). This CDR3 is 15 amino acids long. The germline V and J ends were trimmed by 0 bases and 9 bases, with 15 bases remaining between them. The germline CDR1 and CDR2 sequences are KGHSH and LQKENI.

This clonotype was seen a handful of times. This chain joins TRBV24-1 and TRBJ2-1; possibly TRBD1 for D (5 bases). Deletions cut 1 base from V and 7 bases from J, with 10 bases between. CDR3 length: 14 amino acids. In germline, CDR1 is KGHDR, CDR2 SFDVKD. This chain's CDR3 is CATSDFVRVNEQFF. As DNA, the CDR3 is TGTGCCACCAGTGATTTCGTCAGGGTGAATGAGCAGTTCTTC.

In this sample, this clonotype turned up many times. The chain couples TRBV5-1 to TRBJ1-2; D not certain. The V gene lost 0 bases and the J gene lost 1 base, with 7 bases spanning the gap. There are 14 residues in the CDR3. Germline V gives CDR1 SGHRS, CDR2 YFSETQ. CDR3 nucleotides: TGCGCCAGCAGCTTGGATGGAAATAACTATGGCTACACCTTC. It encodes CASSLDGNNYGYTF. Supplemented by reference TRBV5-1 and TRBJ1-2, the full variable domain reads KAGVTQTPRYLIKTRGQQVTLSCSPISGHRSVSWYQQTPGQGLQFLFEYFSETQRNKGNFPGRFSGRQFSNSRSEMNVSTLELGDSALYLCASSLDGNNYGYTFGSGTRLTVV.

This clonotype was seen more than once but under ten times. The chain uses TRBV10-3 and TRBJ2-7; TRBD1 matches at 8 bases. The V and J ends lost 6 bases and 2 bases, in that order; junction bases with no gene match: 6. CDR3 length: 14 amino acids. CDR1 and CDR2 (germline): ENHRY, SYGVKD. The CDR3 spells CAISDRGLTYEQYF. As DNA, the CDR3 is TGTGCCATCAGCGACAGGGGATTAACCTACGAGCAGTACTTC.

The J gene is TRBJ2-3, the V gene TRBV20-1, with 8 nucleotides matching TRBD2. Germline V gene lookup returns CDR1 DFQATT and CDR2 SNEGSKA (reference sequence). The CDR3 totals 14 residues. V shed 6 bases, J shed 5 bases, and the junction held 10 bases outside the gene matches. CDR3 sequence reads: CSAEAGGALDTQYF. CDR3 nucleotides: TGCAGTGCAGAAGCCGGGGGGGCTCTAGATACGCAGTATTTT.

DNA for the CDR3: TGCGCCAGCAGCCCACAGGGATCCCCCTACGAGCAGTACGTC. It specifies CASSPQGSPYEQYV. The chain carries TRBV5-1 and TRBJ2-7; D perhaps matches TRBD1 (6 bases). Between the trimmed V and J ends, which lost 4 bases and 2 bases, there was a span of 13 bases. From germline, CDR1 is SGHRS and CDR2 YFSETQ. CDR3 length equals 14 residues.

CDR3 sequence: CATPPGTDEQYF. In DNA, the CDR3 is TGTGCCACCCCCCCTGGGACCGACGAGCAGTACTTC. The chain carries TRBV24-1 and TRBJ2-7, with D perhaps being TRBD1 or TRBD2 (5 bases each). The V gene's germline CDR1 is KGHDR and CDR2 SFDVKD. The CDR3 is 12 amino acids. Trimming shortened V by 9 bases and J by 5 bases, and 13 bases separated the two germline ends.

This clonotype occurred many times. The rearrangement joins TRBV4-3 to TRBJ1-5; D is unclear. CDR1 is LGHNA, CDR2 YSLEER, per germline. V was cut by 0 bases and J by 5 bases, with 11 bases left in between. This CDR3 spans 15 amino acids. The CDR3 region is CASSQDTELHQPQHF. In nucleotides, the CDR3 is TGCGCCAGCAGCCAAGATACGGAGCTCCATCAGCCCCAGCATTTT.

Ten or more counts support this clonotype. V and J are TRBV7-3 and TRBJ2-1, with D perhaps matching TRBD1 (6 bases). Between the trimmed V and J ends, which lost 2 bases and 6 bases, there was a span of 17 bases. This CDR3 has 16 amino acids. Per germline, CDR1 SGHTA and CDR2 FQGTGA. The CDR3 region is CASSLDVSGTFNEQFF. In nucleotides, the CDR3 is TGTGCCAGCAGCTTAGACGTGTCCGGGACATTCAATGAGCAGTTCTTC.

The gene calls are TRBV7-8 and TRBJ2-2; D gene uncertain. Trimming stripped 4 bases from V and 6 bases from J, with 9 bases between. This CDR3 region has 13 residues. Germline V lookup: CDR1 SGHVS, CDR2 FQNEAQ. The CDR3 reads CASSSRFSGELFF. CDR3 nucleotides: TGTGCCAGCAGCTCAAGGTTTTCCGGGGAGCTGTTTTTT.

This clonotype was picked up a small number of times. The chain is built from TRBV6-6 and TRBJ2-3; TRBD2 aligns across 14 bases. CDR3 length: 19 amino acids. Germline loops: CDR1 MNHNY, CDR2 SVGAGI (reference sequence). Germline trimming cut 2 bases from V and 4 bases from J; bases unmatched to any gene: 11. CDR3 bases: TGTGCCAGCAGTTACCCGGCCCCGGGACTAGCGGGGGAAGCAGATACGCAGTATTTT. Protein product: CASSYPAPGLAGEADTQYF.

The chain employs TRBV3-1 and TRBJ1-5; D is perhaps TRBD1 (6 bases). CDR1 and CDR2 from the germline V gene are LGHDT and YNNKEL (reference sequence). This CDR3 has 16 amino acids. The germline V and J ends were trimmed by 0 bases and 11 bases, with 20 bases remaining between them. The CDR3, as DNA: TGTGCCAGCAGCCAAGATGGAGGGGGGGGCCTCCGGGCCCAGCATTTT. Translation: CASSQDGGGGLRAQHF.

This clonotype has a count of ten or more. V usage is TRBV6-5 and J usage is TRBJ1-6, with D possibly matching TRBD1 (6 bases). The germline V and J ends were trimmed by 6 bases and 12 bases, with 9 bases remaining between them. The CDR3 totals 11 residues. Germline assignment: CDR1 MNHEY and CDR2 SVGAGI. CDR3 nucleotides: TGTGCCAGCAGACAGGGTGGACCCCTCCACTTT. Encoded protein: CASRQGGPLHF.

The genes are TRBV7-8 and TRBJ1-6; D remains unclear. This CDR3 is 14 amino acids long. Trimming cost V 4 bases and J 9 bases, with 13 bases left between them. Germline V CDR1 and CDR2: SGHVS, FQNEAQ. The CDR3, as DNA: TGTGCCAGCAGCTCAGGCGGGATGGGTTCACCCCTCCACTTT. It encodes CASSSGGMGSPLHF.

The chain links TRBV20-1 to TRBJ2-1; 10 bases line up with TRBD2. Germline CDR1 reads DFQATT; CDR2 reads SNEGSKA (reference sequence). The CDR3 runs 15 residues. The J segment lost 3 bases and the V segment lost 1 base, leaving 3 bases of the junction unmatched. The CDR3 DNA follows: TGCAGTGCTAGAGGAGTAGCGGGGGGCTACAATGAGCAGTTCTTC. This encodes CSARGVAGGYNEQFF.

This clonotype was counted only a few times. This chain joins TRBV2 and TRBJ1-2, with 8 nucleotides matching TRBD1. The V gene end was trimmed by 7 bases and the J gene end by 3 bases; junction bases not matched to a gene: 13. The length of the CDR3 is 16 residues. The germline V gene has CDR1 SNHLY and CDR2 FYNNEI. Here the CDR3 reads CASTQGAAGRDYGYTF. CDR3 in DNA: TGTGCCAGCACCCAGGGGGCAGCGGGTAGGGACTATGGCTACACCTTC.